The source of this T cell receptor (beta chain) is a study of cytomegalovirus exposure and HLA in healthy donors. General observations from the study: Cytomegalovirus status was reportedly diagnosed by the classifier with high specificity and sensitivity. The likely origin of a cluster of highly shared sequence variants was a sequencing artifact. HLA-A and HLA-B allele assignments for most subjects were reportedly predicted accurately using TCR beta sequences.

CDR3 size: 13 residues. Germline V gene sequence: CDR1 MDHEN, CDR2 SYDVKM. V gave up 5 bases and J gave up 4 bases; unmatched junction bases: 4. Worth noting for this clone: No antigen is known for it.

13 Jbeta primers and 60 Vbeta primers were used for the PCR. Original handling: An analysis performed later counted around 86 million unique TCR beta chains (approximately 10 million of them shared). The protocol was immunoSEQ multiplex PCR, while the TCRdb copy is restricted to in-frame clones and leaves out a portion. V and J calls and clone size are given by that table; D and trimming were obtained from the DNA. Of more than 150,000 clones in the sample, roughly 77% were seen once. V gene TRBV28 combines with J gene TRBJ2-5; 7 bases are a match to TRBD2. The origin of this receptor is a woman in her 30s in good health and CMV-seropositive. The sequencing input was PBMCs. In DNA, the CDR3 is TGTGCCAGCAGTGGGAGGGCGAGAGAGACCCAGTACTTC. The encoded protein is CASSGRARETQYF.